What follows are 14 T cell receptor beta chains derived from one specimen sequenced in a study of blood T cell repertoires in COVID-19. Profiled with immunoSEQ multiplex PCR; TCRdb holds only in-frame clones, not every one. The sample has 290,000 or so clones, 80% to 95% seen once; the top ten hold around 1.1%. The sequenced material came from PBMCs or T cells enriched from blood (not recorded which). The receptors come from a woman aged 25-40 years who had recovered from COVID-19.

This chain connects TRBV27 to TRBJ2-2; TRBD1 might be the D (6 bases). The germline CDR1 and CDR2 sequences are MNHEY and SMNVEV (reference sequence). The V end lost 0 bases, the J end lost 6 bases, and 14 bases lay between the germline ends. CDR3 length: 16 amino acids. CDR3 sequence (DNA): TGTGCCAGCAGTTTATCTTGGGGGCGAGTCGCCGGGGAGCTGTTTTTT. This encodes CASSLSWGRVAGELFF.

As to this clone: The same CDR3 is also encoded by other DNA sequences in this sample. This CDR3 reads CASSKQGNYGYTF. In DNA, the CDR3 is TGTGCCAGTAGTAAGCAGGGTAACTATGGCTACACCTTC. The chain combines TRBV19 with TRBJ1-2, with a possible D match to TRBD1 (5 bases). The CDR3 is made up of 13 amino acids. The V end was cut by 4 bases, the J end by 1 base, with 7 bases between. The V gene's germline CDR1 is LNHDA and CDR2 SQIVND (reference sequence).

This clone was found once. This chain links TRBV4-1 with TRBJ1-4; no reliable D call. Germline V CDR1 and CDR2: MGHRA, YSYEKL. The V end was cut by 3 bases, the J end by 8 bases, with 13 bases between. This CDR3 has 14 amino acids. CDR3 loop: CASSQSPGREKLFF. CDR3 DNA sequence: TGCGCCAGCAGCCAGTCGCCAGGTAGAGAAAAACTGTTTTTT.

The chain carries TRBV7-2 and TRBJ2-1; 7 bases line up with TRBD2. The J segment lost 9 bases and the V segment lost 5 bases, leaving 13 bases of the junction unmatched. The germline V gene has CDR1 SGHTA and CDR2 FQGNSA. The CDR3 totals 15 residues. The CDR3 sequence: CASSPVGLAAPEQFF. CDR3 sequence (DNA): TGTGCCAGCAGCCCCGTGGGCCTAGCGGCACCTGAGCAGTTCTTC.

This chain connects TRBV30 to TRBJ1-2; no firm D call. There are 14 residues in the CDR3. Trimming stripped 3 bases from V and 7 bases from J, with 18 bases between. Germline V CDR1 and CDR2: GTSNPN, SVGIG (reference sequence). CDR3 loop: CAWSALSGKIGYTF. DNA for the CDR3: TGTGCCTGGAGCGCCCTGTCGGGGAAAATTGGCTACACCTTC.

The chain joins TRBV5-1 to TRBJ2-7; 9 nucleotides align to TRBD1. Unmatched junction bases numbered 8, after V lost 4 bases and J lost 3 bases. Germline V gene data show CDR1 as SGHRS and CDR2 as YFSETQ. The CDR3 is made up of 15 amino acids. CDR3 sequence reads: CASSLGTGRVYEQYF. In nucleotides, the CDR3 is TGCGCCAGCAGCCTGGGGACAGGGAGGGTCTACGAGCAGTACTTC.

The chain recombines TRBV11-2 with TRBJ2-3, with D perhaps TRBD2 (5 bases). Germline V gene data show CDR1 as SGHAT and CDR2 as FQNNGV. The CDR3 spans 16 residues. The V end lost 1 base, the J end lost 0 bases, and 11 bases lay between the germline ends. The CDR3: CASSLGPGSSTDTQYF. CDR3 nucleotide sequence: TGTGCCAGCAGCTTAGGGCCGGGATCTAGCACAGATACGCAGTATTTT.

The CDR3 is CASSNRQTFNEKLFF. The CDR3 DNA sequence: TGTGCCAGCTCGAACAGACAGACCTTTAATGAAAAACTGTTTTTT. The chain couples TRBV18 to TRBJ1-4, with D perhaps TRBD1 (5 bases). Trimming cost V 6 bases and J 4 bases, with 15 bases left between them. Germline V gene sequence: CDR1 KGHSH, CDR2 LQKENI. The CDR3 sequence is 15 residues long.

This chain connects TRBV5-8 to TRBJ1-2, with a tentative D call TRBD1 (6 bases). Per germline, CDR1 SGHTS and CDR2 YDEGEE. V was shortened by 0 bases and J by 5 bases, with 14 bases between the two germline ends. This CDR3 has 15 residues. CDR3 residues: CASSLGTVRFYGYTF. The CDR3 DNA is TGTGCCAGCAGCTTGGGGACAGTTCGATTTTATGGCTACACCTTC.

The chain is built from TRBV28 and TRBJ2-3; 10 bases are shared with TRBD1. J was trimmed by 2 bases and V by 3 bases; bases with no gene match: 14. This CDR3 region has 19 residues. Germline CDR1 is MDHEN and CDR2 is SYDVKM. CDR3 in DNA: TGTGCCAGCAGTTTGTGGGGGGAGGGGACAGGGGAGGTCACAGATACGCAGTATTTT. The encoded protein is CASSLWGEGTGEVTDTQYF.

This sequence joins TRBV30 and TRBJ1-3; D gene unclear. The CDR3 is made up of 15 amino acids. V lost 3 bases, J lost 3 bases, and 15 bases lay in between. Germline-derived CDR1 and CDR2 are GTSNPN and SVGIG (reference sequence). The CDR3 here is CAWRATPNSGNTIYF. Written as DNA, the CDR3 is TGTGCCTGGAGAGCCACCCCCAACAGTGGAAACACCATATATTTT.

V gene TRBV3-1 (or the pseudogene TRBV3-2) combines with J gene TRBJ2-6; D remains ambiguous. CDR1 is LGHDT, CDR2 YNNKEL, per germline (reference sequence). Trimming stripped 4 bases from V and 0 bases from J, with 10 bases between. This CDR3 spans 16 amino acids. CDR3: CASSPRKSSGANVLTF. The CDR3 bases are TGTGCCAGCAGCCCCAGAAAAAGCTCTGGGGCCAACGTCCTGACTTTC.

The V gene is TRBV7-9, the J gene TRBJ1-6; 7 bases match TRBD1. V dropped 5 bases and J dropped 6; count of bases not matched to a gene: 4. Germline CDR1 is SEHNR and CDR2 is FQNEAQ (reference sequence). This CDR3 is 14 amino acids long. The CDR3 sequence is CASSRQGLNSPLHF. The CDR3 bases are TGTGCCAGCAGCCGACAGGGCCTTAATTCACCCCTCCACTTT.

This chain joins TRBV28 and TRBJ1-5; D is unresolved. There are 12 residues in the CDR3. Germline V gene data show CDR1 as MDHEN and CDR2 as SYDVKM. For the CDR3, the DNA is TGTTCACATAGACGGGGAAGCCAGCCCCAGCATTTT. It translates to CSHRRGSQPQHF.